The 22 T cell receptor beta chains in this list originate from one sample, sequenced in a study of Graves' ophthalmopathy and Graves' hyperthyroidism. RNA transcripts served as template for amplifying TCR beta CDR3 sequences. Scientists carried out first-round RT-PCR using HTBI primers and then a second-round multiplex PCR. TCRdb passed the multiplex PCR reads through MiXCR, listing each CDR3 protein once. Among 600,000 to 650,000 distinct CDR3 sequences listed, 22% were seen once. The sample comprised peripheral blood. The receptors were sampled from a woman between 18 and 29 years old with stable Graves' hyperthyroidism. Some clones in this sample may be carry-over from other donors' samples.

V is TRBV28 and J is TRBJ1-1; 8 positions match TRBD1. Germline CDR1 and CDR2: MDHEN and SYDVKM. Trimming at V came to 8 bases and at J to 0 bases, leaving 8 bases not matched to a gene. The CDR3 extends over 15 amino acids. CDR3 nucleotide sequence: TGTGCCAGCTGGGGGACAGGAAAAATGAACACTGAAGCTTTCTTT. It specifies CASWGTGKMNTEAFF. Full variable domain (remainder filled in from reference TRBV28 and TRBJ1-1): DVKVTQSSRYLVKRTGEKVFLECVQDMDHENMFWYRQDPGLGLRLIYFSYDVKMKEKGDIPEGYSVSREKKERFSLILESASTNQTSMYLCASWGTGKMNTEAFFGQGTRLTVV.

The CDR3 region has the DNA TGCGCCAGCAGCACCCAGGACAGGGGGTACGAGCAGTACTTC. Amino acids: CASSTQDRGYEQYF. The genes are TRBV5-1 and TRBJ2-7; 10 bases fit TRBD1. Losses at the gene ends were 4 bases for V and 4 bases for J; bases not matched to a gene: 5. In germline, CDR1 is SGHRS, CDR2 YFSETQ. CDR3 length: 14 residues.

About this clonotype: Being one base from a much bigger clone, this may be a read error. The chain employs TRBV6-1 and TRBJ2-3, with D tentatively TRBD1 or TRBD2 (5 bases each). From germline, CDR1 is MNHNS and CDR2 SASEGT. This CDR3 spans 15 amino acids. CDR3 sequence reads: CASSEGGASTDTQSF. The CDR3 region has the DNA TGTGCCAGCAGTGAAGGAGGGGCAAGCACAGATACGCAGTCTTTT.

This clonotype showed up many times. It may be a read error: a sequence one base away is much more abundant. V and J are TRBV6-2 or TRBV6-3 and TRBJ1-2; D remains ambiguous. Trimming shortened V by 2 bases and J by 2 bases, and 6 bases separated the two germline ends. The germline V gene encodes CDR1 MNHEY and CDR2 SVGEGT. The CDR3 is made up of 13 amino acids. This CDR3 reads CASSYDTNYGYTF. DNA of the CDR3: TGTGCCAGCAGTTACGACACAAACTATGGCTACACCTTC.

This clonotype was recorded many times. The chain recombines TRBV12-3 or TRBV12-4 with TRBJ2-5, with 9 bases fitting TRBD2. The CDR3 totals 15 residues. Losses at the gene ends were 4 bases for V and 5 bases for J; bases not matched to a gene: 8. Here the CDR3 DNA reads TGTGCCAGCAGTTCTAATGGACTAGCGCTTGAGACCCAGTACTTC. It encodes CASSSNGLALETQYF.

The sample holds many counts of this clonotype. V is TRBV12-3 or TRBV12-4 and J is TRBJ1-6; maybe TRBD1 (6 bases). V was clipped by 5 bases and J by 6 bases, with 11 bases between them. The CDR3 loop spans 14 amino acids. The CDR3 DNA reads as TGTGCCAGCAGTAATACAGGGAGTAATTCACCCCTCCACTTT. Its protein is CASSNTGSNSPLHF.

This clonotype was detected only a few times. The chain recombines TRBV6-2 or TRBV6-3 with TRBJ1-5; the D is unclear. Germline V gene data show CDR1 as MNHEY and CDR2 as SVGEGT. The CDR3 covers 14 residues. Between the trimmed V and J ends, which lost 3 bases and 4 bases, there was a span of 10 bases. DNA for the CDR3: TGTGCCAGCAGTTATGGGAGACTTAATCAGCCCCAGCATTTT. Protein: CASSYGRLNQPQHF.

In this sample, this clonotype turned up many times. V gene TRBV10-3 combines with J gene TRBJ1-2; tentative D call: TRBD1 (5 bases). Per the germline V gene, CDR1 is ENHRY and CDR2 is SYGVKD. The CDR3 is 15 residues long. Deletions cut 0 bases from V and 3 bases from J, with 11 bases between. CDR3 nucleotides: TGTGCCATCAGTGAGTCGATGGTGGGGGACTATGGCTACACCTTC. As protein: CAISESMVGDYGYTF.

This chain links TRBV20-1 with TRBJ1-5; 9 positions match TRBD1. The J segment lost 5 bases and the V segment lost 5 bases, leaving 7 bases of the junction unmatched. The V gene's germline CDR1 is DFQATT and CDR2 SNEGSKA (reference sequence). There are 14 residues in the CDR3. In DNA form, the CDR3 reads TGCAGTGCTCCGAGGACAGGGGAGCATCAGCCCCAGCATTTT. Amino acids: CSAPRTGEHQPQHF.

At least ten counts were recorded for this clonotype. This sequence joins TRBV28 and TRBJ2-7; D possibly uses TRBD1 or TRBD2 (5 bases each). V was pared by 6 bases and J by 7 bases, with 13 bases between. The CDR3 length is 12 residues. CDR1 is MDHEN and CDR2 is SYDVKM in the germline V gene. CDR3 sequence: CASSLPGREQYF. The DNA of the CDR3 is TGTGCCAGCAGCCTACCGGGACGGGAGCAGTACTTC. The full variable domain, in which reference TRBV28 and TRBJ2-7 provide the parts outside the CDR3, is DVKVTQSSRYLVKRTGEKVFLECVQDMDHENMFWYRQDPGLGLRLIYFSYDVKMKEKGDIPEGYSVSREKKERFSLILESASTNQTSMYLCASSLPGREQYFGPGTRLTVT.

Many counts were recorded for this clonotype. The CDR3 coding sequence is TGTGCCAGCAGTTACTCGATGGGGGCACGCAATCAGCCCCAGCATTTT. As protein: CASSYSMGARNQPQHF. The rearrangement links TRBV6-2 or TRBV6-3 to TRBJ1-5; D is perhaps TRBD1 (6 bases). CDR3 size: 16 residues. The germline V gene encodes CDR1 MNHEY and CDR2 SVGEGT. V gave up 0 bases and J gave up 2 bases, with 11 bases separating them.

This clonotype was detected many times. This chain connects TRBV5-1 to TRBJ2-7; 7 nucleotides line up with TRBD1. Germline assignment: CDR1 SGHRS and CDR2 YFSETQ. This CDR3 comprises 15 residues. The V segment lost 4 bases and the J segment 3 bases; nucleotides outside the gene matches: 10. The CDR3 here is CASSLGDSQLYEQYF. CDR3 bases: TGCGCCAGCAGCCTAGGGGACAGTCAGCTCTACGAGCAGTACTTC.

V gene TRBV12-3 or TRBV12-4 combines with J gene TRBJ1-2; D is ambiguous. The V and J ends lost 5 bases and 4 bases respectively, with 8 bases between them. The length of the CDR3 is 12 residues. The CDR3 sequence is CASSRPTYGYTF. Written as DNA, the CDR3 is TGTGCCAGCAGTAGGCCAACCTATGGCTACACCTTC.

The chain couples TRBV4-1 to TRBJ1-5; D is ambiguous. The CDR3 contains 20 residues. Per germline, CDR1 MGHRA and CDR2 YSYEKL. V was shortened by 2 bases and J by 6 bases, with 29 bases between the two germline ends. The CDR3 is CASSQSPPPQGLWRSQPQHF. The CDR3 DNA reads TGCGCCAGCAGCCAAAGTCCACCACCCCAAGGCTTGTGGCGTAGTCAGCCCCAGCATTTT.

This clonotype has a count of ten or more. V is TRBV10-3 and J is TRBJ2-5; D is possibly TRBD2 (5 bases). With 8 bases removed from V and 2 bases from J, the gap between germline ends came to 12 bases. Germline CDR1 and CDR2: ENHRY and SYGVKD. The CDR3 is 13 amino acids. The CDR3 nucleotides read TGTGCCATCCGCACCGAGCGGCAAGAGACCCAGTACTTC. The encoded protein is CAIRTERQETQYF.

The rearrangement uses TRBV27 and TRBJ2-2, with 13 bases fitting TRBD2. CDR1 MNHEY and CDR2 SMNVEV come from the germline V gene (reference sequence). The ends lost 4 bases at V and 9 bases at J; junction bases unmatched: 11. The length of the CDR3 is 17 residues. The CDR3 loop is CASSSGTSGIYGRELFF. CDR3 nucleotides: TGTGCCAGCAGTTCAGGGACTAGCGGGATATACGGAAGGGAGCTGTTTTTT.

This clonotype was recorded a few times. The chain links TRBV6-1 to TRBJ1-2; the D gene is possibly TRBD1 (6 bases). The CDR3 loop spans 15 amino acids. Deletions cut 1 base from V and 4 bases from J, with 13 bases between. Per the germline V gene, CDR1 is MNHNS and CDR2 is SASEGT. CDR3 protein: CASSEGGRGAYGYTF. The CDR3 DNA is TGTGCCAGCAGTGAAGGTGGCAGGGGCGCCTATGGCTACACCTTC.

This clonotype occurred many times. This sequence joins TRBV19 and TRBJ1-5, with D possibly matching TRBD1 (6 bases). From germline, CDR1 is LNHDA and CDR2 SQIVND (reference sequence). The V and J ends lost 4 bases and 2 bases respectively, with 24 bases between them. The CDR3 sequence is 19 residues long. CDR3 DNA sequence: TGTGCCAGTAGTACTCGCCGGGACAAGGCCGGGGGTGGCAATCAGCCCCAGCATTTT. Its translation: CASSTRRDKAGGGNQPQHF.

Ten or more counts support this clonotype. This chain links TRBV20-1 with TRBJ1-6; 7 nucleotides align to TRBD1. Trimming removed 2 bases from V and 7 bases from J; junction bases left unmatched: 8. Germline loops: CDR1 DFQATT, CDR2 SNEGSKA (reference sequence). The CDR3 has 15 amino acids. This CDR3 is CSARLPGTVNSPLHF. In nucleotides, the CDR3 is TGCAGTGCTAGACTGCCCGGGACAGTCAATTCACCCCTCCACTTT.

This clonotype was found many times. This chain links TRBV12-3 or TRBV12-4 with TRBJ1-1; D not resolved. CDR3 size: 14 residues. V was trimmed by 4 bases and J by 1 base, leaving 10 bases between them. CDR3 sequence reads: CASSSSSTNTEAFF. The CDR3 DNA reads TGTGCCAGCAGTTCCTCCTCCACGAACACTGAAGCTTTCTTT.

The chain employs TRBV10-3 and TRBJ2-7; D may match TRBD1 or TRBD2 (5 bases each). This CDR3 contains 16 residues. Germline CDR1 ENHRY, CDR2 SYGVKD. V lost 2 bases and J lost 0, with 14 bases in between. CDR3 sequence reads: CAISESEGIPSYEQYF. The CDR3 DNA reads TGTGCCATCAGTGAGAGTGAGGGGATCCCCTCCTACGAGCAGTACTTC.

This chain uses TRBV5-1 with TRBJ1-6; D is ambiguous. This CDR3 is 14 amino acids long. Trimming took 2 bases from V and 4 from J, leaving 7 bases between them. Germline CDR1 is SGHRS and CDR2 is YFSETQ. CDR3 sequence reads: CASSLPEYNSPLHF. The CDR3 DNA is TGCGCCAGCAGCTTACCTGAGTATAATTCACCCCTCCACTTT.